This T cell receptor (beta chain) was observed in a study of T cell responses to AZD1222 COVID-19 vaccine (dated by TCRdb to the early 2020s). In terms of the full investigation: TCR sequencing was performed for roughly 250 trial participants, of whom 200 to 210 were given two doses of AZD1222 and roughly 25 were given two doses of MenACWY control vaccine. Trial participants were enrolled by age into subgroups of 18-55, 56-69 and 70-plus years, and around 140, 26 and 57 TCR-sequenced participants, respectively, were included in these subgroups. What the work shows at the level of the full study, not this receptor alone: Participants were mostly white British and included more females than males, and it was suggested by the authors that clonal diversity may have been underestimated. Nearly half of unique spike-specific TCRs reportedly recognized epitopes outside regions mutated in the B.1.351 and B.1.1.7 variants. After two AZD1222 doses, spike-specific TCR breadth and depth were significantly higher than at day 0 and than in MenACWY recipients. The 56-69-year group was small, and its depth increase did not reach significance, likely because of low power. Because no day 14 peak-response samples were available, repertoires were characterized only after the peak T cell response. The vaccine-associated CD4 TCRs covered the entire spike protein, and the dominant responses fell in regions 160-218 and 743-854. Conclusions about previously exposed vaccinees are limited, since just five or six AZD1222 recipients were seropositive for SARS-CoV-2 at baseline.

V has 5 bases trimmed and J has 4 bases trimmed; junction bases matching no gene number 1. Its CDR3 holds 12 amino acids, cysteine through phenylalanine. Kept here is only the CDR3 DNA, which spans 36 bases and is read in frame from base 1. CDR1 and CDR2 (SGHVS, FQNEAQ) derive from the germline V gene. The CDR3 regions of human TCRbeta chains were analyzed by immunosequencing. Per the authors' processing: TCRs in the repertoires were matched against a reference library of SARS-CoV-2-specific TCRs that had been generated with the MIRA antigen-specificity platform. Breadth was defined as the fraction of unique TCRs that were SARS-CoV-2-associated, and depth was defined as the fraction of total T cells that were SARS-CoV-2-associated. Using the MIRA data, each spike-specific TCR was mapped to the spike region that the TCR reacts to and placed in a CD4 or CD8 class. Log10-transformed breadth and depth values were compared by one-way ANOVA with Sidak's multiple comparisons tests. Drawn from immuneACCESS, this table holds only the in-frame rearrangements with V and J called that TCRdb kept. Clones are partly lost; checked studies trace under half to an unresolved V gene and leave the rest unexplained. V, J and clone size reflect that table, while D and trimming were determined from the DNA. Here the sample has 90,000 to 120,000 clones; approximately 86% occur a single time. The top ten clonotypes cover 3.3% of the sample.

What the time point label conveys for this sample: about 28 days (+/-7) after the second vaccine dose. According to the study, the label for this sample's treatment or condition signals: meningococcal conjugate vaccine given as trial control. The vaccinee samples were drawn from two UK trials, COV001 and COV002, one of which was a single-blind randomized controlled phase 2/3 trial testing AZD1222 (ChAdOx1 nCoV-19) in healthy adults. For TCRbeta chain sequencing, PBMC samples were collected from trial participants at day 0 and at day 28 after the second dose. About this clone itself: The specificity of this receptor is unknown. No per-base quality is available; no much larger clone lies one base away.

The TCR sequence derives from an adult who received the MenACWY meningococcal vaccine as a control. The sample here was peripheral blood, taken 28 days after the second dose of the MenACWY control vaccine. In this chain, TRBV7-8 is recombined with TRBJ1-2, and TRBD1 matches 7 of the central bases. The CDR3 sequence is CASSRQGYGYTF. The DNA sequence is TGTGCCAGCAGCCGACAGGGCTATGGCTACACCTTC. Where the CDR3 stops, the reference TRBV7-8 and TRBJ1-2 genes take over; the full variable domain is GAGVSQSPRYKVAKRGQDVALRCDPISGHVSLFWYQQALGQGPEFLTYFQNEAQLDKSGLPSDRFFAERPEGSVSTLKIQRTQQEDSAVYLCASSRQGYGYTFGSGTRLTVV.